The rows below give T cell receptor beta chains drawn from one sample of a study of CD8+ T cells in alopecia areata. Assay used: immunoSEQ multiplex PCR; TCRdb lists only in-frame clones, some missing. Of about 90,000 clones in the sample, roughly 45% were seen once. The sequences come from CD8+ T cells sorted from blood, collected at week 24, from a patient treated with tofacitinib. The receptors derive from a human donor with alopecia areata. Each CDR3 is given with its conserved first and last residue. A D gene is named only where the DNA matches it firmly. For some rows the clone size is stated as once, few or many, or as a class when expanded; others skip it.

clone_size: few; v_call: TRBV6-1; j_call: TRBJ2-7; d_call: TRBD1; cdr3_nt: TGTGCCAGCAGTGAAATCGACAGGGCGGCCTACGAGCAGTACTTC; cdr3_aa: CASSEIDRAAYEQYF
clone_size: .; v_call: TRBV30; j_call: TRBJ2-5; d_call: .; cdr3_nt: TGTGCCTGGAGTGCCGCCTTCCAAGAGACCCAGTACTTC; cdr3_aa: CAWSAAFQETQYF
clone_size: .; v_call: TRBV6-5; j_call: TRBJ2-1; d_call: TRBD2; cdr3_nt: TGTGCCAGCAGTTACTCTGCGGGAGGCGAGCAGTTCTTC; cdr3_aa: CASSYSAGGEQFF
clone_size: .; v_call: TRBV29-1; j_call: TRBJ2-7; d_call: .; cdr3_nt: TGCAGCGTTGTTTTATCCTCGACCGAGGCCTACGAGCAGTACTTC; cdr3_aa: CSVVLSSTEAYEQYF
clone_size: .; v_call: TRBV7-2; j_call: TRBJ1-2; d_call: .; cdr3_nt: TGTGCCAGCAGCTTACCCTCCAGAATTTATGGCTACACCTTC; cdr3_aa: CASSLPSRIYGYTF
clone_size: once; v_call: TRBV4-1; j_call: TRBJ2-5; d_call: .; cdr3_nt: TGCGCCAGCAGCCATGGCTTGAGCGTTCAAGAGACCCAGTACTTC; cdr3_aa: CASSHGLSVQETQYF
clone_size: .; v_call: TRBV28; j_call: TRBJ2-5; d_call: TRBD2; cdr3_nt: TGTGCCAGCAGTTTAGGACTAGCGGGATCGGAAGAGACCCAGTACTTC; cdr3_aa: CASSLGLAGSEETQYF
clone_size: .; v_call: TRBV6-5; j_call: TRBJ1-1; d_call: TRBD1; cdr3_nt: TGTGCCAGCAGTTACACGGCAGGGGGGAACACTGAAGCTTTCTTT; cdr3_aa: CASSYTAGGNTEAFF
clone_size: .; v_call: TRBV20-1; j_call: TRBJ2-1; d_call: .; cdr3_nt: TGCAGTGCTGGGGGCTACAATGAGCAGTTCTTC; cdr3_aa: CSAGGYNEQFF
clone_size: .; v_call: TRBV19; j_call: TRBJ2-1; d_call: .; cdr3_nt: TGTGCCAGTAGTAGAGACTCCCTGAGCTCCTACAATGAGCAGTTCTTC; cdr3_aa: CASSRDSLSSYNEQFF
clone_size: .; v_call: TRBV7-2; j_call: TRBJ2-7; d_call: .; cdr3_nt: TGTGCCAGCAGTCTCGGGTCGGTCCCCTCCTACGAGCAGTACTTC; cdr3_aa: CASSLGSVPSYEQYF
clone_size: .; v_call: TRBV13; j_call: TRBJ2-7; d_call: TRBD1; cdr3_nt: TGTGCCAGCAGCGCCGGGACAGAGCTCGAGCAGTACTTC; cdr3_aa: CASSAGTELEQYF
clone_size: many; v_call: TRBV18; j_call: TRBJ1-2; d_call: .; cdr3_nt: TGTGCCAGCTCGGGGGACGGGATACACTATGGCTACACCTTC; cdr3_aa: CASSGDGIHYGYTF
clone_size: once; v_call: TRBV7-2; j_call: TRBJ2-7; d_call: TRBD2; cdr3_nt: TGTGCCAGCAGCTTTTTAGCGGGAGGGCCGCGCGAGCAGTACTTC; cdr3_aa: CASSFLAGGPREQYF
clone_size: .; v_call: TRBV6-6; j_call: TRBJ1-4; d_call: .; cdr3_nt: TGTGCCAGCAGACAGGGTCCCTGGGGCTCAAATGAAAAACTGTTTTTT; cdr3_aa: CASRQGPWGSNEKLFF
clone_size: few; v_call: TRBV29-1; j_call: TRBJ2-1; d_call: .; cdr3_nt: TGCAGCGTTGTCCAGAAAGGATTTGAGCAGTTCTTC; cdr3_aa: CSVVQKGFEQFF
clone_size: .; v_call: TRBV27; j_call: TRBJ1-1; d_call: .; cdr3_nt: TGTGCCAGCAGACAGAGGGGGATGAACACTGAAGCTTTCTTT; cdr3_aa: CASRQRGMNTEAFF
clone_size: .; v_call: TRBV16; j_call: TRBJ1-1; d_call: TRBD1; cdr3_nt: TGTGCCAGCAGCCAATCACAGGGGAGGACTGAAGCTTTCTTT; cdr3_aa: CASSQSQGRTEAFF
clone_size: .; v_call: TRBV29-1; j_call: TRBJ2-5; d_call: .; cdr3_nt: TGCAGCGCCCTGCAAGAGACCCAGTACTTC; cdr3_aa: CSALQETQYF
clone_size: .; v_call: TRBV30; j_call: TRBJ1-5; d_call: TRBD1; cdr3_nt: TGTGCCTGGAGTCTACAGGGGGCTCAGCCCCAGCATTTT; cdr3_aa: CAWSLQGAQPQHF
clone_size: .; v_call: TRBV27; j_call: TRBJ2-3; d_call: .; cdr3_nt: TGTGCCAGCAGTTTAAGGCCTTGGGAAACCACAGATACGCAGTATTTT; cdr3_aa: CASSLRPWETTDTQYF
clone_size: .; v_call: TRBV28; j_call: TRBJ2-7; d_call: .; cdr3_nt: TGTGCCAGCAGTTTAGGACCATACGCCTACGAGCAGTACTTC; cdr3_aa: CASSLGPYAYEQYF
clone_size: few; v_call: TRBV7-9; j_call: TRBJ2-7; d_call: .; cdr3_nt: TGTGCCAGCAGCTTACCCGGGGCGCCCTGGGAGCAGTACTTC; cdr3_aa: CASSLPGAPWEQYF
clone_size: once; v_call: TRBV28; j_call: TRBJ2-1; d_call: TRBD2; cdr3_nt: TGTGCCAGCAGAAAACACTTGATAGCGGGAGCGTACAATGAGCAGTTCTTC; cdr3_aa: CASRKHLIAGAYNEQFF
clone_size: .; v_call: TRBV29-1; j_call: TRBJ2-5; d_call: TRBD2; cdr3_nt: TGCAGCGTTGATGGGGTAGCGGGAGGCCTCTTCCAAGAGACCCAGTACTTC; cdr3_aa: CSVDGVAGGLFQETQYF
clone_size: .; v_call: TRBV27; j_call: TRBJ2-5; d_call: .; cdr3_nt: TGTGCCAGCAGGCAGGGATGGACCCAGTACTTC; cdr3_aa: CASRQGWTQYF
clone_size: .; v_call: TRBV14; j_call: TRBJ1-2; d_call: .; cdr3_nt: TGTGCCAGCAGCCCCTCAGGGGTTTATGGCTACACCTTC; cdr3_aa: CASSPSGVYGYTF
clone_size: .; v_call: TRBV11-2; j_call: TRBJ2-3; d_call: TRBD2; cdr3_nt: TGTGCCAGCAGCTTAGCGGGGCGGGAGGGAAGAGATACGCAGTATTTT; cdr3_aa: CASSLAGREGRDTQYF
clone_size: few; v_call: TRBV6-5; j_call: TRBJ2-7; d_call: .; cdr3_nt: TGTGCCAGCAGTTACTCGTCCGGGGACGAGCAGTACTTC; cdr3_aa: CASSYSSGDEQYF
clone_size: .; v_call: TRBV4-1; j_call: TRBJ2-6; d_call: TRBD1; cdr3_nt: TGCGCCAGCGAACCTTCCTGGGACAGGGAAGGACCAGGAGCGGCCAACGTCCTGACTTTC; cdr3_aa: CASEPSWDREGPGAANVLTF
clone_size: .; v_call: TRBV11-2; j_call: TRBJ2-2; d_call: TRBD2; cdr3_nt: TGTGCCAGCAGCTCTAGCGGGACTTACACCGGGGAGCTGTTTTTT; cdr3_aa: CASSSSGTYTGELFF
clone_size: .; v_call: TRBV9; j_call: TRBJ2-2; d_call: .; cdr3_nt: TGTGCCAGCAGCGTATGGTCGGGAGAGAGCACCGGGGAGCTGTTTTTT; cdr3_aa: CASSVWSGESTGELFF
clone_size: .; v_call: TRBV5-1; j_call: TRBJ2-7; d_call: .; cdr3_nt: TGCGCCAGCAGCCTATCAGCGCTCTCCTACGAGCAGTACTTC; cdr3_aa: CASSLSALSYEQYF
clone_size: few; v_call: TRBV27; j_call: TRBJ2-1; d_call: .; cdr3_nt: TGTGCCAGCAGTGAACCGGGACCCTACAATGAGCAGTTCTTC; cdr3_aa: CASSEPGPYNEQFF
clone_size: few; v_call: TRBV19; j_call: TRBJ2-1; d_call: .; cdr3_nt: TGTGCCAGTAGTATCGGGTGGGGCTTACAGTATGAGCAGTTCTTC; cdr3_aa: CASSIGWGLQYEQFF
clone_size: .; v_call: TRBV27; j_call: TRBJ2-5; d_call: TRBD2; cdr3_nt: TGTGCCAGCAGTTTACAATCGGGACTAAGGGAGACCCAGTACTTC; cdr3_aa: CASSLQSGLRETQYF
clone_size: .; v_call: TRBV7-9; j_call: TRBJ2-1; d_call: TRBD2; cdr3_nt: TGTGCCAGCAGCTTAAGACTAGCGGGACCCTACAATGAGCAGTTCTTC; cdr3_aa: CASSLRLAGPYNEQFF
clone_size: .; v_call: TRBV6-1; j_call: TRBJ2-1; d_call: .; cdr3_nt: TGTGCTAGCCGATACAATGAGCAGTTCTTC; cdr3_aa: CASRYNEQFF
clone_size: .; v_call: TRBV7-9; j_call: TRBJ2-1; d_call: TRBD2; cdr3_nt: TGTGCCAGCAGCTCAGCGGGAGTAGGGAATGAGCAGTTCTTC; cdr3_aa: CASSSAGVGNEQFF
clone_size: .; v_call: TRBV6-5; j_call: TRBJ2-5; d_call: .; cdr3_nt: TGTGCCAGCAGTTATCAGGACAGTCCAAAAGAGACCCAGTACTTC; cdr3_aa: CASSYQDSPKETQYF
clone_size: .; v_call: TRBV27; j_call: TRBJ2-1; d_call: TRBD1; cdr3_nt: TGTGCCAGCAGTTTCGGGACAGGGAGCTACAATGAGCAGTTCTTC; cdr3_aa: CASSFGTGSYNEQFF
clone_size: few; v_call: TRBV7-3; j_call: TRBJ2-2; d_call: TRBD1; cdr3_nt: TGTGCCAGCAGCTTAAGGCCAGGGGGTACCGGGGAGCTGTTTTTT; cdr3_aa: CASSLRPGGTGELFF
clone_size: .; v_call: TRBV29-1; j_call: TRBJ2-7; d_call: TRBD1; cdr3_nt: TGCAGCGTTTGGACAGGGTCCGAGCAGTACTTC; cdr3_aa: CSVWTGSEQYF
clone_size: few; v_call: TRBV2; j_call: TRBJ2-3; d_call: TRBD2; cdr3_nt: TGTGCCAGCGGGGTAGCGGGAGGGCCTGGAGATACGCAGTATTTT; cdr3_aa: CASGVAGGPGDTQYF
clone_size: once; v_call: TRBV12-5; j_call: TRBJ2-2; d_call: .; cdr3_nt: TGTGCTAGTGGTCTCAGGGGCACCGGGGAGCTGTTTTTT; cdr3_aa: CASGLRGTGELFF
clone_size: few; v_call: TRBV5-1; j_call: TRBJ1-1; d_call: TRBD1; cdr3_nt: TGCGCCAGCAGCCCGGGACAGGGGAGAACTGAAGCTTTCTTT; cdr3_aa: CASSPGQGRTEAFF